The 2 T cell receptor beta chains below come from one sample, sequenced in a study of response to subunit inactivated influenza vaccine. Using its own MiXCR run on the RT-PCR reads, TCRdb lists one record per CDR3 protein. The table records 200,000 to 300,000 distinct CDR3 sequences, 12% of them present only once. The specimen comprised non-naive T cells sorted from PBMCs, sampled roughly 15 days before vaccination. The receptors come from a man aged 50 to 59 who received an inactivated influenza vaccine.

This clonotype was counted only a few times. The V gene is TRBV10-3, the J gene TRBJ2-1; the match to TRBD2 covers 8 bases. The germline CDR1 and CDR2 sequences are ENHRY and SYGVKD. This CDR3 region has 14 residues. V lost 7 bases and J lost 4; bases outside the gene matches: 6. CDR3 sequence: CAIMGEREYNEQFF. CDR3 bases: TGTGCCATCATGGGAGAGCGGGAGTACAATGAGCAGTTCTTC.

This chain connects TRBV6-1 to TRBJ1-6; D remains unclear. Germline lookup yields CDR1 MNHNS and CDR2 SASEGT. The CDR3 loop spans 13 amino acids. Deletions cut 1 base from V and 6 bases from J, with 4 bases between. This CDR3 is CASSEVGNSPLHF. CDR3 in DNA: TGTGCCAGCAGTGAAGTGGGTAATTCACCCCTCCACTTT.